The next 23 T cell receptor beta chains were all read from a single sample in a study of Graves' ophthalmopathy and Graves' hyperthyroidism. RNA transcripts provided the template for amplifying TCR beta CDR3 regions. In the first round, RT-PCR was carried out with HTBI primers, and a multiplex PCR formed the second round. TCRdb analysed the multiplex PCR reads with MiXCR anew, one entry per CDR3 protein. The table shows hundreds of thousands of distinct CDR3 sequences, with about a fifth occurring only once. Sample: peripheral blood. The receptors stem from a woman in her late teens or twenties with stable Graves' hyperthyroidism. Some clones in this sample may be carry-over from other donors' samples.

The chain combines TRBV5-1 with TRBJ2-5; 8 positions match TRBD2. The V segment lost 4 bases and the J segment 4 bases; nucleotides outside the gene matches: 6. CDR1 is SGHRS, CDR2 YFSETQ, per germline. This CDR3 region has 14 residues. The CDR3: CASSTAGVGETQYF. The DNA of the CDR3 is TGCGCCAGCAGCACAGCGGGAGTGGGAGAGACCCAGTACTTC.

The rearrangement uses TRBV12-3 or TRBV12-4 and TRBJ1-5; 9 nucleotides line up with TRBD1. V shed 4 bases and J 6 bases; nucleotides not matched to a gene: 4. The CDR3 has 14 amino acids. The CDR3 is CASSSGTGFQPQHF. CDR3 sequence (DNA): TGTGCCAGCAGTTCCGGGACAGGGTTTCAGCCCCAGCATTTT.

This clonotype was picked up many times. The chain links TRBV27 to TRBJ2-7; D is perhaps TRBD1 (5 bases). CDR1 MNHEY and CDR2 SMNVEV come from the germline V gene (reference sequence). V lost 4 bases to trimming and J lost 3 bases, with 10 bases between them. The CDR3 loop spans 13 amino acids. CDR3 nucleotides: TGTGCCAGCAGTTGGGGCAGGGACTACGAGCAGTACTTC. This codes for CASSWGRDYEQYF.

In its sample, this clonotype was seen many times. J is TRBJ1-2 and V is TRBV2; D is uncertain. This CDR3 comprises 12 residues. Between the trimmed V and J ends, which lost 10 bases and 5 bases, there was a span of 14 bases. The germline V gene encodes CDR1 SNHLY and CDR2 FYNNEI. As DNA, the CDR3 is TGTGCCATAGGCGGGGTATCTTATGGCTACACCTTC. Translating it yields CAIGGVSYGYTF.

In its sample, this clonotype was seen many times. The CDR3 reads CASRTDRSGNQPQHF. CDR3 nucleotide sequence: TGTGCCAGCAGGACGGACAGGTCAGGCAATCAGCCCCAGCATTTT. This sequence joins TRBV12-3 or TRBV12-4 and TRBJ1-5; 7 bases are shared with TRBD1. The trim removed 6 bases at V and 2 bases at J, leaving 7 bases unmatched. The CDR3 loop spans 15 amino acids.

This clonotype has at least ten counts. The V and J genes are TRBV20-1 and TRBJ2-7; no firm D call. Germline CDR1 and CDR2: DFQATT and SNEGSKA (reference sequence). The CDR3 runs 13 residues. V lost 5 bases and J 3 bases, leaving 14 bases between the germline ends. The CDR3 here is CSAGDGVHYEQYF. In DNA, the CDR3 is TGCAGTGCTGGGGATGGGGTACACTACGAGCAGTACTTC.

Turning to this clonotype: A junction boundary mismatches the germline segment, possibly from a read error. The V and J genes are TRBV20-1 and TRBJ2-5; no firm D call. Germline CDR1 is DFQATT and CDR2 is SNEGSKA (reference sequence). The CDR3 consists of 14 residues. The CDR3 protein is CSATRTAIQETQHF. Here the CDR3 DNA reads TGCAGTGCTACCCGGACGGCGATACAAGAGACCCAGCACTTC.

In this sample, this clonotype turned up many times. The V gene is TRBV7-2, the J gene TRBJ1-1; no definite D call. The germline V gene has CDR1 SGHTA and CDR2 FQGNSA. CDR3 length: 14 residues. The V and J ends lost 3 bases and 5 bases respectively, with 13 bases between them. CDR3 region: CASSFRRSGTEAFF. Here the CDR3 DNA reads TGTGCCAGCAGCTTTCGCCGGAGTGGGACTGAAGCTTTCTTT. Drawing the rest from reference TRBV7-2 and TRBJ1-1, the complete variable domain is GAGVSQSPSNKVTEKGKDVELRCDPISGHTALYWYRQSLGQGLEFLIYFQGNSAPDKSGLPSDRFSAERTGGSVSTLTIQRTQQEDSAVYLCASSFRRSGTEAFFGQGTRLTVV.

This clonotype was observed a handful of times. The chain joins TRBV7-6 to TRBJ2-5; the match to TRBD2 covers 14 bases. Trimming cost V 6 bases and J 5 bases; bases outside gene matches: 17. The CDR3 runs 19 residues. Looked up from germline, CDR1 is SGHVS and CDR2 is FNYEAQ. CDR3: CASSPQGLGTSGSRETQYF. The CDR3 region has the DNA TGTGCCAGCAGTCCTCAGGGGCTGGGGACTAGCGGGAGTAGGGAGACCCAGTACTTC.

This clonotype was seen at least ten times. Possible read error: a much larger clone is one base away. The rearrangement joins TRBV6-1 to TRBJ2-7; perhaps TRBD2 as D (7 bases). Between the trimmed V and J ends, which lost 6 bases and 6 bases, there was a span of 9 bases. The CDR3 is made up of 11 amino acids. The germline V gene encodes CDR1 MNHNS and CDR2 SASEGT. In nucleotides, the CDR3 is TGTGCCAGCAGGAGGGGGGGCGAGCAGTACTTC. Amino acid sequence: CASRRGGEQYF.

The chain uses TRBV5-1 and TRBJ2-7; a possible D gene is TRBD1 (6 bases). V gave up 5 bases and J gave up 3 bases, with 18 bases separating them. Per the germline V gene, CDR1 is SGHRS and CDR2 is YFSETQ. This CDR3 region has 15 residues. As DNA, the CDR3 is TGCGCCAGCAGTTCTGGGAGACAGGCGGACTACGAGCAGTACTTC. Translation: CASSSGRQADYEQYF.

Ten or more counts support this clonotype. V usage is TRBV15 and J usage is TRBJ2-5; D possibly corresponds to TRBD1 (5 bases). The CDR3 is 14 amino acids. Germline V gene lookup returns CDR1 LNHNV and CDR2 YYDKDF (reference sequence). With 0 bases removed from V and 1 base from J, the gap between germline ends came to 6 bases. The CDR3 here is CATSRDRVQETQYF. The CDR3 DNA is TGTGCCACCAGCAGAGACAGGGTCCAAGAGACCCAGTACTTC.

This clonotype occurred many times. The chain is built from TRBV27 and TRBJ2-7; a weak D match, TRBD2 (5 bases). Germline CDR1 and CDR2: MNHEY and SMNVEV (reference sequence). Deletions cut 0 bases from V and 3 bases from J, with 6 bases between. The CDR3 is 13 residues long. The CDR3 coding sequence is TGTGCCAGCAGTTTATCGGAGGACTACGAGCAGTACTTC. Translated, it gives CASSLSEDYEQYF.

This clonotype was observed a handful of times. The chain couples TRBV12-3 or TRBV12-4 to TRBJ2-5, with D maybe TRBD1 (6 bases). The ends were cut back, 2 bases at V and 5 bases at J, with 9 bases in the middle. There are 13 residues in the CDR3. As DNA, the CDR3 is TGTGCCAGCAGTTTATGGGGGCGGGAGACCCAGTACTTC. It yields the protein CASSLWGRETQYF.

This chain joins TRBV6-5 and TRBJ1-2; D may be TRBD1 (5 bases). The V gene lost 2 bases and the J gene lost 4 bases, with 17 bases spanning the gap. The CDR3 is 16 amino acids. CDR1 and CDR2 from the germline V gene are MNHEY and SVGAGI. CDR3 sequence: CASSYAGWRNSYGYTF. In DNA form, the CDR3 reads TGTGCCAGCAGTTACGCAGGGTGGAGAAATTCCTATGGCTACACCTTC.

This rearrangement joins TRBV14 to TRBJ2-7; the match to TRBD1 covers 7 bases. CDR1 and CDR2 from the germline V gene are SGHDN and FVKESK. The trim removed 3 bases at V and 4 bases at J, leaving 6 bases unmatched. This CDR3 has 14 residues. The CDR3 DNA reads TGTGCCAGCAGCCATGGGGCAGGGGGATACGAGCAGTACTTC. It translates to CASSHGAGGYEQYF.

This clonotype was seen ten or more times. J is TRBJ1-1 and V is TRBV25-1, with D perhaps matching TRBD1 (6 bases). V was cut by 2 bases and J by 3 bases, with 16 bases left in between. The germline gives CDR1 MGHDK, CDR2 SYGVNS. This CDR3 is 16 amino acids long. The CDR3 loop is CASSERSGAWDTEAFF. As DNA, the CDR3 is TGTGCCAGCAGTGAACGGTCGGGGGCTTGGGACACTGAAGCTTTCTTT.

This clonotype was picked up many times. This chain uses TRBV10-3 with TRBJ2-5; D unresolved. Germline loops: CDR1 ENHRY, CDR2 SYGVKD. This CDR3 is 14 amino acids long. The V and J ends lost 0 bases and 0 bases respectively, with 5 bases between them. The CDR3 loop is CAISESGYQETQYF. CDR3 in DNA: TGTGCCATCAGTGAGTCGGGGTACCAAGAGACCCAGTACTTC.

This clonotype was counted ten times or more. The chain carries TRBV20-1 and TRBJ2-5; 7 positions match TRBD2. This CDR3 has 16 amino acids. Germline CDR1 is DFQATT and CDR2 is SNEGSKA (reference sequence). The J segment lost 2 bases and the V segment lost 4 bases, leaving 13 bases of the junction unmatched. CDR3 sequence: CSATPGGGWSQETQYF. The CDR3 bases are TGCAGTGCTACCCCGGGGGGTGGATGGTCACAAGAGACCCAGTACTTC.

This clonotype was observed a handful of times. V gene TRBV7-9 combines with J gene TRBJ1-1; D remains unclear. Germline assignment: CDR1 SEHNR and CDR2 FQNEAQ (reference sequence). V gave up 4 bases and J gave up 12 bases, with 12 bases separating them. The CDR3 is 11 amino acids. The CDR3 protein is CASSSDVSTFF. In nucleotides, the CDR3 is TGTGCCAGCAGCTCAGACGTCAGTACTTTCTTT. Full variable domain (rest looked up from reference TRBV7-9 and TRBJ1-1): DTGVSQNPRHKITKRGQNVTFRCDPISEHNRLYWYRQTLGQGPEFLTYFQNEAQLEKSRLLSDRFSAERPKGSFSTLEIQRTEQGDSAMYLCASSSDVSTFFGQGTRLTVV.

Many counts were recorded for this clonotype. CDR3 DNA: TGTGCCATCAGTGGACAGCAAGAGACCCAGTACTTC. This codes for CAISGQQETQYF. The chain carries TRBV10-3 and TRBJ2-5, with a weak D call TRBD1 (5 bases). V lost 4 bases and J lost 2, with 5 bases in between. The germline gives CDR1 ENHRY, CDR2 SYGVKD. This CDR3 is built from 12 residues.

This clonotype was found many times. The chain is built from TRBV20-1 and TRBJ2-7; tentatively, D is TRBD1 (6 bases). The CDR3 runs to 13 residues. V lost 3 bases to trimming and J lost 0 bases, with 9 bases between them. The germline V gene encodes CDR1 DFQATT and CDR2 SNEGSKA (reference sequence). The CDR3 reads CSARGTNSYEQYF. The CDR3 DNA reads TGCAGTGCTAGGGGGACAAACTCCTACGAGCAGTACTTC.

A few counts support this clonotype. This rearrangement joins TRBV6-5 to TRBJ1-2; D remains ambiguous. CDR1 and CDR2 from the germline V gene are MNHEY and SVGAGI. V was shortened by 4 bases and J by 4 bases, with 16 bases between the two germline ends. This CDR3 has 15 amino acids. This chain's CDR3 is CASSSTTGGIYGYTF. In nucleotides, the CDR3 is TGTGCCAGCAGTTCAACGACGGGAGGGATCTATGGCTACACCTTC.